This TCR beta chain is drawn from a study of neoadjuvant anti-PD-1 for oral cavity cancer. This CDR3 spans 15 amino acids. The J segment lost 6 bases and the V segment lost 5 bases, leaving 6 bases of the junction unmatched. Germline values: CDR1 ENHRY, CDR2 SYGVKD. Patients had newly diagnosed, untreated stage II-IVA oral cavity squamous cell carcinoma. Six replicates per PBMC sample, mostly from roughly 470 ng of genomic DNA. The repertoire was sequenced with immunoSEQ multiplex PCR; TCRdb's copy has only in-frame clones and lacks some. The sample includes about 72,000 clones, around 80% of them seen just once.

The receptor's source is a person aged 35 to 85 with oral cavity squamous cell carcinoma. The chain uses TRBV10-3 and TRBJ2-1; 11 nucleotides align to TRBD2. The sequencing here drew on PBMCs, taken before nivolumab (anti-PD-1) treatment. CDR3 in DNA: TGTGCCATCAGTCGTCAGACTAGCGGGGTCAATGAGCAGTTCTTC. It codes for CAISRQTSGVNEQFF.